This TCR beta chain appears in the sequencing data of a study of CD8 T cells in ankylosing spondylitis. Comment on this clonotype: Its antigen is not known.

The CDR3 is 17 amino acids. The V end lost 5 bases, the J end lost 1 base, and 20 bases lay between the germline ends. Germline V lookup: CDR1 SEHNR, CDR2 FQNEAQ (reference sequence). Generation of TCR beta libraries employed quantitative 5'-RACE incorporating molecular barcodes. TCRdb re-derived calls from the 5' RACE reads in MiXCR, one entry per CDR3 protein. Of some 840,000 distinct CDR3 sequences listed, about 10% are singletons. Findings and caveats of the study: Those disease-linked clones were CD8+; they were also relatively rare in peripheral blood. What appeared characteristic of ankylosing spondylitis blood was a TCR beta motif of about eight highly homologous variants.

The chain recombines TRBV7-9 with TRBJ1-1; D not certain. This clonotype originated in a male donor with ankylosing spondylitis. The source material was blood, either unsorted or a sorted T cell fraction (not recorded which). In DNA, the CDR3 is TGTGCCAGCAGCCGCGGATACGGGAGAGGGTCGAACACTGAAGCTTTCTTT. Translated, it gives CASSRGYGRGSNTEAFF.